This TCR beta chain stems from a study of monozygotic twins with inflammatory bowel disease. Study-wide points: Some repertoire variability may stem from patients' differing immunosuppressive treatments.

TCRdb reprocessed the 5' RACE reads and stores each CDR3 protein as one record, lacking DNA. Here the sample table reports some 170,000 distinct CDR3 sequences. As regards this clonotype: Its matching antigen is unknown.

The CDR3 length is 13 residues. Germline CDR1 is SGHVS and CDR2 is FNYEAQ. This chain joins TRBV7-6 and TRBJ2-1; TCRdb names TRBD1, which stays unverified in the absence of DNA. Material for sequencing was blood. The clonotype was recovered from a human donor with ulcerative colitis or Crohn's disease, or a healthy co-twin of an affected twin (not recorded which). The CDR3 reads CASSFGQGSEQFF. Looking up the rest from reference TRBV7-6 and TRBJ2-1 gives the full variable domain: GAGVSQSPRYKVTKRGQDVALRCDPISGHVSLYWYRQALGQGPEFLTYFNYEAQQDKSGLPNDRFSAERPEGSISTLTIQRTEQRDSAMYRCASSFGQGSEQFFGPGTRLTVL.